The source of this T cell receptor beta chain is a study of blood T cell repertoires in COVID-19. Method: immunoSEQ multiplex PCR; TCRdb's copy keeps in-frame clones and lacks some. This sample carries more than 85,000 clones, around 88% of them seen once, and the ten largest clones take approximately 2%. Sequenced material: peripheral blood. This receptor was obtained from a man aged 50 to 59 with COVID-19, enrolled during active disease.

CDR3 DNA sequence: TGTGCCAGCTCACTCGGACTAGAAGGGTCCGGAAACACCATATATTTT. Protein product: CASSLGLEGSGNTIYF. The rearrangement joins TRBV18 to TRBJ1-3; no clear D. The CDR3 covers 16 residues. V was cut by 4 bases and J by 4 bases, with 17 bases left in between. Germline-derived CDR1 and CDR2 are KGHSH and LQKENI.